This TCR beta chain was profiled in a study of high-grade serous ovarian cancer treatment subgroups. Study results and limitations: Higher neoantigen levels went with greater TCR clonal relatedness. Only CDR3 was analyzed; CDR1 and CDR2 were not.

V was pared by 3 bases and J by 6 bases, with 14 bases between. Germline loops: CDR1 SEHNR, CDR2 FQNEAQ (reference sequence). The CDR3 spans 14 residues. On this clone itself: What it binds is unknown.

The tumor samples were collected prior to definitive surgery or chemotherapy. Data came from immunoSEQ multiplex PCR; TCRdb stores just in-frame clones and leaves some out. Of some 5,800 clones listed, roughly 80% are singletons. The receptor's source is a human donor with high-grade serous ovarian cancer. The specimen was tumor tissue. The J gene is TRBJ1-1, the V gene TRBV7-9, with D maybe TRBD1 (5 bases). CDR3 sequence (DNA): TGTGCCAGCAGCTTGCCCGGGGGAGACTCTGAAGCTTTCTTT. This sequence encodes CASSLPGGDSEAFF.